The present T cell receptor beta chain was sequenced within a study of CD8+CD57+ T cells in acquired aplastic anemia. Looking at the study overall: The DNA of sorted CD4+ and CD8+ cells averaged 3.2 ug.

A note on this clonotype: The antigen remains unidentified.

Selection for sequencing was limited to patients who had shown CD8+CD57+ cell expansion by flow cytometry. The enrolled patients all had severe acquired aplastic anemia. Blood samples were obtained from patients who had received no prior therapy. The CDR3 is 17 amino acids. Germline-derived CDR1 and CDR2 are LNHDA and SQIVND (reference sequence). V lost 1 base, J lost 4 bases, and 8 bases stayed unmatched. Study-level points and caveats: The same twenty-nine CD8+ CDR3 sequences occurred in patients and in controls.

Genomic DNA provided the template from which TCR beta VDJ and CDR3 profiles were obtained. MiXCR was run by TCRdb on the reads, yielding one entry per CDR3 protein. The repertoire holds roughly 500,000 distinct CDR3 sequences, with approximately 33% as singletons. The sequence was collected from a human donor with aplastic anemia. The sample was sorted CD4+, CD8+, or CD8+CD57+ T cells (not recorded which) from PBMCs. V gene TRBV19 combines with J gene TRBJ1-5, with TRBD1 identical over 9 bases. The CDR3 bases are TGTGCCAGTAGTATAGGAACGGACAGGGGACGGAATCAGCCCCAGCATTTT. Its translation: CASSIGTDRGRNQPQHF.